This T cell receptor (beta chain) was recovered during a study of cytomegalovirus exposure and HLA in healthy donors. 13 Jbeta primers and 60 Vbeta primers were used for the PCR. Sequencing was performed with immunoSEQ multiplex PCR; in TCRdb, only in-frame clones are kept and a portion is missing. The table has approximately 120,000 clones, about 70% seen once; the top ten hold approximately 13%. Germline CDR1 and CDR2: SNHLY and FYNNEI. CDR3 length: 15 amino acids. V lost 6 bases, J lost 4 bases, and 16 bases lay in between. This sequence joins TRBV2 and TRBJ2-1; a possible D gene is TRBD1 (5 bases). The sequence was collected from a woman aged 55-69 years in good health and CMV-seropositive. Sequences were obtained from PBMCs. The CDR3 nucleotides are TGTGCCAGCAGCGCAGACAGATCCTTGTACAATGAGCAGTTCTTC. Protein product: CASSADRSLYNEQFF. Full variable domain (outside the CDR3, taken from reference TRBV2 and TRBJ2-1): EPEVTQTPSHQVTQMGQEVILRCVPISNHLYFYWYRQILGQKVEFLVSFYNNEISEKSEIFDDQFSVERPDGSNFTLKIRSTKLEDSAMYFCASSADRSLYNEQFFGPGTRLTVL.